These T cell receptor beta chains were read from a single sample in a study of blood T cell repertoires in COVID-19. Assay used: immunoSEQ multiplex PCR; TCRdb lists only in-frame clones, some missing. The sample contains 250,000 to 300,000 clones, about four fifths of which appear only once. Sequenced: PBMCs or T cells enriched from blood (not recorded which). The origin of the receptors is a middle-aged man who had been exposed to COVID-19. Each CDR3 is given with its conserved first and last residue. A D gene is named only where the DNA matches it firmly. Only some rows state a clone size, as once, few, many or a class for expanded clones.

>once|TRBJ1-2|NA|TRBV5-5
CASSALWESYGYTF
TGTGCCAGCAGCGCCTTATGGGAGAGCTATGGCTACACCTTC
>NA|TRBJ2-7|NA|TRBV4-2
CASSSPRGRPGEQYF
TGTGCCAGCAGCTCCCCGCGAGGGAGACCGGGTGAGCAGTACTTC
>NA|TRBJ2-2|NA|TRBV30
CAWNFVTGELFF
TGTGCCTGGAATTTCGTCACCGGGGAGCTGTTTTTT
>NA|TRBJ2-1|NA|TRBV14
CASSQSRVEQFF
TGTGCCAGCAGCCAGTCGCGGGTTGAGCAGTTCTTC
>once|TRBJ2-3|TRBD2|TRBV3-1/TRBV3-2
CASTPLAGPTDTQYF
TGTGCCAGCACACCTTTAGCGGGACCTACAGATACGCAGTATTTT
>NA|TRBJ1-3|TRBD1|TRBV10-3
CAITGAGNTIYF
TGTGCCATTACAGGGGCTGGAAACACCATATATTTT
>NA|TRBJ2-7|TRBD1|TRBV5-6
CASSLVGGDEQYF
TGTGCCAGCAGCTTGGTAGGGGGCGATGAGCAGTACTTC
>NA|TRBJ2-1|TRBD1|TRBV30
CAWSEGAYNEQFF
TGTGCCTGGAGTGAGGGGGCGTACAATGAGCAGTTCTTC
>NA|TRBJ1-5|TRBD1|TRBV10-3
CAISDRQGDQPQHF
TGTGCCATCAGTGATAGACAGGGAGATCAGCCCCAGCATTTT
>NA|TRBJ2-7|TRBD2|TRBV7-9
CASRGLATYEQYF
TGTGCCAGCAGGGGACTAGCGACATACGAGCAGTACTTC
>NA|TRBJ2-3|TRBD2|TRBV4-2
CASSQVMSGGTSGPVTQYF
TGTGCCAGCAGCCAAGTGATGAGCGGAGGGACTAGCGGCCCTGTTACGCAGTATTTT
>NA|TRBJ2-1|NA|TRBV4-2
CASSQDADSYNEQFF
TGTGCCAGCAGCCAAGACGCGGACTCCTACAATGAGCAGTTCTTC
>NA|TRBJ2-7|TRBD2|TRBV9
CASSVESTSDSYEQYF
TGTGCCAGCAGCGTAGAGTCCACTAGCGACTCCTACGAGCAGTACTTC
>NA|TRBJ1-1|TRBD1|TRBV7-3
CASSTGVNTEAFF
TGTGCCAGCAGCACAGGGGTCAATACTGAAGCTTTCTTT
>few|TRBJ1-5|NA|TRBV4-2
CASDKGGRGLQPQHF
TGTGCCAGTGATAAGGGGGGCCGGGGACTACAGCCCCAGCATTTT
>few|TRBJ2-2|NA|TRBV20-1
CSASADTGELFF
TGCAGTGCTAGTGCTGACACCGGGGAGCTGTTTTTT
>NA|TRBJ2-5|TRBD1|TRBV10-1
CASKTLLTGGVRETQYF
TGCGCCAGCAAGACTTTACTTACAGGGGGTGTTCGAGAGACCCAGTACTTC
>NA|TRBJ2-7|TRBD2|TRBV6-5
CASKRTGGLGQYF
TGTGCCAGCAAACGGACGGGAGGGCTAGGGCAGTACTTC
>NA|TRBJ2-5|TRBD2|TRBV7-7
CASSFQGGRAETQYF
TGTGCTAGCAGCTTCCAGGGCGGGAGGGCGGAGACCCAGTACTTC
>NA|TRBJ2-7|TRBD1|TRBV7-9
CASSPVQGLYEQYF
TGTGCCAGCAGCCCAGTACAGGGGCTCTACGAGCAGTACTTC
>few|TRBJ2-1|NA|TRBV7-6
CASSLLGGEYNEQFF
TGTGCCAGCAGCTTACTTGGCGGGGAATACAATGAGCAGTTCTTC
>NA|TRBJ2-5|TRBD2|TRBV3-1/TRBV3-2
CASSQASGSEETQYF
TGTGCCAGCAGCCAAGCTAGCGGGAGTGAGGAGACCCAGTACTTC
>NA|TRBJ2-3|NA|TRBV5-1
CASRFEGSSTDTQYF
TGCGCCAGCAGATTTGAGGGATCTAGCACAGATACGCAGTATTTT